These T cell receptor beta chains were read from a single sample in a study of sequential checkpoint blockade in melanoma. Produced via immunoSEQ multiplex PCR; TCRdb's table is partial and in-frame only. The table shows 25,000 to 30,000 clones, with under 85% occurring only once. The sequencing here drew on CD8+ T cells sorted from blood (inferred from file names), taken from a patient given nivolumab and ipilimumab in sequence. These receptors came from a human donor with melanoma. CDR3s include the opening cysteine and the closing phenylalanine or tryptophan. The D gene is left open where the match is weak. Some rows mark clone size as missing; the rest say once, few, many or name a class of expanded clone.

size: once
D: TRBD2
J: TRBJ2-3
V: TRBV4-1
DNA: TGCGCCAGCAAGGGCGGGGGATTCACAGATACGCAGTATTTT
CDR3: CASKGGGFTDTQYF

size: once
D: TRBD2
J: TRBJ2-1
V: TRBV19
DNA: TGTGCCAGTAGTCTAGCGGGAGGGGAGTACAATGAGCAGTTCTTC
CDR3: CASSLAGGEYNEQFF

size: .
D: .
J: TRBJ2-7
V: TRBV27
DNA: TGTGCCAGCAGTTCAGGAGGGTACGAGCAGTACTTC
CDR3: CASSSGGYEQYF

size: once
D: TRBD2
J: TRBJ2-7
V: TRBV5-6
DNA: TGTGCCAGCAGCCTAGCGGGAGGGCCTAACGAGCAGTACTTC
CDR3: CASSLAGGPNEQYF

size: .
D: TRBD1
J: TRBJ2-7
V: TRBV4-2
DNA: TGTGCCAGCAGCCAAGATCAGCAGGGGGCTTACGACGAGCAGTACTTC
CDR3: CASSQDQQGAYDEQYF

size: .
D: TRBD1
J: TRBJ1-1
V: TRBV4-1
DNA: TGCGCCAGCAGCCTGGACTCAGGGGGACAAGCTTTCTTT
CDR3: CASSLDSGGQAFF

size: .
D: TRBD1
J: TRBJ1-5
V: TRBV30
DNA: TGTGCCTGGAGGGGACAGGGACCCCAGCATTTT
CDR3: CAWRGQGPQHF

size: few
D: TRBD2
J: TRBJ2-7
V: TRBV5-5
DNA: TGTGCCAGCAGCCCCTCTAGCGGTAACTACGAGCAGTACTTC
CDR3: CASSPSSGNYEQYF

size: .
D: TRBD2
J: TRBJ2-1
V: TRBV27
DNA: TGTGCCAGCAGGTTTACGGGAGGGCCGAACAATGAGCAGTTCTTC
CDR3: CASRFTGGPNNEQFF

size: .
D: .
J: TRBJ2-1
V: TRBV7-2
DNA: TGTGCCAGCAGCATTACTAGTCCTCCAACCTACAATGAGCAGTTCTTC
CDR3: CASSITSPPTYNEQFF

size: .
D: .
J: TRBJ2-2
V: TRBV20-1
DNA: TGCAGTGTCTGGGCCAGTGGGGAGCTGTTTTTT
CDR3: CSVWASGELFF

size: .
D: TRBD1
J: TRBJ1-1
V: TRBV5-1
DNA: TGCGCCAGCAGCTTGACAGGGGGTAACACTGAAGCTTTCTTT
CDR3: CASSLTGGNTEAFF

size: .
D: TRBD1
J: TRBJ2-7
V: TRBV27
DNA: TGTGCCAGCAGTTCCGACAGGGGGTCTTCCCCCTACGAGCAGTACTTC
CDR3: CASSSDRGSSPYEQYF

size: .
D: TRBD1
J: TRBJ2-7
V: TRBV7-9
DNA: TGTGCCAGCAGATCCGGGACAGGGGTCGAGCAGTACTTC
CDR3: CASRSGTGVEQYF

size: few
D: .
J: TRBJ2-7
V: TRBV19
DNA: TGTGCCTCCCGGGAGTTAGGTACCTACGAGCAGTACTTC
CDR3: CASRELGTYEQYF

size: .
D: TRBD2
J: TRBJ2-7
V: TRBV19
DNA: TGTGCCAGTAGCTGGACTAGCGGGGGGCCACTCTCCTACGAGCAGTACTTC
CDR3: CASSWTSGGPLSYEQYF

size: .
D: .
J: TRBJ2-7
V: TRBV19
DNA: TGTGCCAGTAGTCCCCTCGGGGGGCTCCCCTACGAGCAGTACTTC
CDR3: CASSPLGGLPYEQYF

size: few
D: .
J: TRBJ2-5
V: TRBV7-3
DNA: TGTGCCAGCAGCTCCACCGGGACATGGGGAGAGACCCAGTACTTC
CDR3: CASSSTGTWGETQYF

size: few
D: .
J: TRBJ1-1
V: TRBV28
DNA: TGTGCCAGCAGTTTTAGTTACACTGAAGCTTTCTTT
CDR3: CASSFSYTEAFF

size: .
D: TRBD2
J: TRBJ2-3
V: TRBV5-5
DNA: TGTGCCAGCAGCTTGGCCGGGACTAGTATGTTAACAGATACGCAGTATTTT
CDR3: CASSLAGTSMLTDTQYF

size: .
D: .
J: TRBJ2-2
V: TRBV9
DNA: TGTGCCAGCAGCGTAGGGTTAGAGTCTACGAACACCGGGGAGCTGTTTTTT
CDR3: CASSVGLESTNTGELFF

size: .
D: .
J: TRBJ2-1
V: TRBV27
DNA: TGTGCCAGCAGTACAGGGATTTGGGCTAATGACAATGGGCAGTTCTTC
CDR3: CASSTGIWANDNGQFF

size: .
D: TRBD1
J: TRBJ2-7
V: TRBV27
DNA: TGTGCCAGCCGGCGGGACAGGGGGTCCTACGAGCAGTACTTC
CDR3: CASRRDRGSYEQYF

size: .
D: TRBD1
J: TRBJ2-1
V: TRBV19
DNA: TGTGCCAGTAGTACAGGGGGTAGCTCCTACAATGAGCAGTTCTTC
CDR3: CASSTGGSSYNEQFF

size: few
D: .
J: TRBJ1-6
V: TRBV6-1
DNA: TGTGCCAGCAGTGAACAGGGATCTAGTTCACCCCTCCACTTT
CDR3: CASSEQGSSSPLHF

size: .
D: TRBD1
J: TRBJ1-1
V: TRBV19
DNA: TGTGCCGGTAAAAAACAGGGGGCTACTGAAGCTTTCTTT
CDR3: CAGKKQGATEAFF

size: .
D: .
J: TRBJ2-1
V: TRBV11-2
DNA: TGTGCCAGCAGCTTAGGCGGGGCCTACAATGAGCAGTTCTTC
CDR3: CASSLGGAYNEQFF

size: .
D: .
J: TRBJ2-2
V: TRBV19
DNA: TGTGCCACCAGGTCCGGGGAGCTGTTTTTT
CDR3: CATRSGELFF

size: .
D: .
J: TRBJ2-1
V: TRBV6-5
DNA: TGTGCCAGCAGTTACTCGCAGGTTCATGAGCAGTTCTTC
CDR3: CASSYSQVHEQFF

size: .
D: .
J: TRBJ2-7
V: TRBV29-1
DNA: TGCAGCGTTGTGTTGGGGGGCGAGCAGTACTTC
CDR3: CSVVLGGEQYF

size: .
D: TRBD2
J: TRBJ2-3
V: TRBV7-2
DNA: TGTGCCAGCATAGTTCACCGGGGGGGGGTTTTGAATACGCAGTATTTT
CDR3: CASIVHRGGVLNTQYF

size: .
D: TRBD1
J: TRBJ2-6
V: TRBV9
DNA: TGTGCCAGCAGCTTCCCACAGGGGACTGGGGCCAACGTCCTGACTTTC
CDR3: CASSFPQGTGANVLTF

size: .
D: TRBD2
J: TRBJ2-1
V: TRBV4-1
DNA: TGCGCCAGCAGCCCCTCCTCTAGCGGCGGCTACAATGAGCAGTTCTTC
CDR3: CASSPSSSGGYNEQFF

size: once
D: TRBD1
J: TRBJ1-3
V: TRBV28
DNA: TGTGCCAGCAGTACCGGGACAGACTTCTCTGGAAACACCATATATTTT
CDR3: CASSTGTDFSGNTIYF

size: .
D: TRBD2
J: TRBJ2-1
V: TRBV4-2
DNA: TGTGCCAGCAGCCAAGCGGCTAGCGGGGGGGCCAACAATGAGCAGTTCTTC
CDR3: CASSQAASGGANNEQFF

size: .
D: .
J: TRBJ1-1
V: TRBV19
DNA: TGTGCCAGTAGACTTGGACAGACTGAAGCTTTCTTT
CDR3: CASRLGQTEAFF

size: few
D: .
J: TRBJ2-1
V: TRBV5-4
DNA: TGTGCCAGCAGCTTGAGCCAACTGAGGAATGAGCAGTTCTTC
CDR3: CASSLSQLRNEQFF

size: .
D: TRBD1
J: TRBJ2-7
V: TRBV5-6
DNA: TGTGCCAGCAGCTTTTGGACAGGGGCCGGCGAGCAGTACTTC
CDR3: CASSFWTGAGEQYF

size: .
D: TRBD2
J: TRBJ2-7
V: TRBV4-2
DNA: TGTGCCAGCAGCCAAGATTCTAGCGGGGGTTACGAGCAGTACTTC
CDR3: CASSQDSSGGYEQYF

size: .
D: TRBD1
J: TRBJ2-7
V: TRBV6-1
DNA: TGTGCCATCAACAGGGGACCCTACGAGCAGTACTTC
CDR3: CAINRGPYEQYF

size: .
D: .
J: TRBJ1-1
V: TRBV9
DNA: TGTGCCAGCAGCGTAGGGCGCGGGGAAGCTTTCTTT
CDR3: CASSVGRGEAFF

size: .
D: .
J: TRBJ2-5
V: TRBV5-6
DNA: TGTGCCAGCAGCGTGGACAGTGGGGAGACCCAGTACTTC
CDR3: CASSVDSGETQYF

size: .
D: .
J: TRBJ2-3
V: TRBV21-1
DNA: TGTGCCAGCAGCAAAACAGGCCGAAGCACAGATACGCAGTATTTT
CDR3: CASSKTGRSTDTQYF

size: .
D: TRBD2
J: TRBJ2-5
V: TRBV7-9
DNA: TGTGCCAGCAGCTTAGGGTTCGGAGGGGAGGGAGAGACCCAGTACTTC
CDR3: CASSLGFGGEGETQYF

size: .
D: TRBD1
J: TRBJ1-2
V: TRBV4-2
DNA: TGTGCCAGCAGCCAAGCGGGGGACAGGGATGGCTACACCTTC
CDR3: CASSQAGDRDGYTF

size: .
D: .
J: TRBJ1-2
V: TRBV29-1
DNA: TGCAGCGTTGCACAGGTAGAACCTAACTATGGCTACACCTTC
CDR3: CSVAQVEPNYGYTF

size: .
D: TRBD1
J: TRBJ2-7
V: TRBV13
DNA: TGTGCCAGCAGCCCCGGGACAGGGGGCGGCGAGCAGTACTTC
CDR3: CASSPGTGGGEQYF

size: .
D: .
J: TRBJ2-3
V: TRBV5-1
DNA: TGCGCCAGCACCACAGAATATAGCACAGATACGCAGTATTTT
CDR3: CASTTEYSTDTQYF

size: .
D: .
J: TRBJ2-5
V: TRBV27
DNA: TGTGCCAGCAGTTTATGGCCCCCGCGGGAGACCCAGTACTTC
CDR3: CASSLWPPRETQYF

size: .
D: .
J: TRBJ2-6
V: TRBV11-2
DNA: TGTGCCAGCAGCTCTTTACAGGGGGGGCCTGGGGCCAACGTCCTGACTTTC
CDR3: CASSSLQGGPGANVLTF

size: .
D: .
J: TRBJ2-3
V: TRBV7-9
DNA: TGTGCCAGCAGCTTAGAAAGGACTAACACAGATACGCAGTATTTT
CDR3: CASSLERTNTDTQYF

size: .
D: TRBD1
J: TRBJ2-1
V: TRBV27
DNA: TGTGCCAGCAGTACCTGGACAGGGGTTGCGGGGTACAATGAGCAGTTCTTC
CDR3: CASSTWTGVAGYNEQFF

size: .
D: TRBD1
J: TRBJ1-2
V: TRBV28
DNA: TGTGCCAGCAACCACGGACAGGGGATGAACTATGGCTACACCTTC
CDR3: CASNHGQGMNYGYTF

size: few
D: TRBD2
J: TRBJ2-1
V: TRBV14
DNA: TGTGCCAGCAGCCTAGGGACTAGCGGGAGGGCCCTCAATGAGCAGTTCTTC
CDR3: CASSLGTSGRALNEQFF

size: few
D: .
J: TRBJ2-2
V: TRBV29-1
DNA: TGCAGCGCGAGGGGGTCCGGGGAGCTGTTTTTT
CDR3: CSARGSGELFF

size: .
D: .
J: TRBJ2-7
V: TRBV6-6
DNA: TGTGCCAGCAGTCAGGCGGGCCCGGGGGACGAGCAGTACTTC
CDR3: CASSQAGPGDEQYF

size: .
D: TRBD1
J: TRBJ1-3
V: TRBV7-6
DNA: TGTGCCAGCAGCCCTAGACCCAGGACAGGGATTTCCTCTGGAAACACCATATATTTT
CDR3: CASSPRPRTGISSGNTIYF

size: .
D: .
J: TRBJ1-2
V: TRBV7-2
DNA: TGTGCCAGCAGCCGAGGACAGATCTATGGCTACACCTTC
CDR3: CASSRGQIYGYTF

size: .
D: .
J: TRBJ2-2
V: TRBV4-3
DNA: TGCGCCAGCAGCCATGTGCGAGGGGGGGACACCGGGGAGCTGTTTTTT
CDR3: CASSHVRGGDTGELFF